These 18 T cell receptor beta chains originate from one sample sequenced in a study of cytomegalovirus exposure and HLA in healthy donors. PCR primers comprised 60 Vbeta and 13 Jbeta primers. Measured with immunoSEQ multiplex PCR; TCRdb has only the in-frame clones, and not every one. The sample shows about 89,000 clones, roughly 86% of them seen only once. Sequencing was done on a sample of PBMCs. Source of these receptors: a man aged 25-45 years in good health and CMV-seropositive.

The V gene is TRBV29-1, the J gene TRBJ2-2; maybe TRBD2 (6 bases). The CDR3 is 15 amino acids. Trimming cost V 6 bases and J 3 bases, with 17 bases left between them. Germline-derived CDR1 and CDR2 are SQVTM and ANQGSEA. As DNA, the CDR3 is TGCAGCGTAAGCGGGCATCATAGAGACACCGGGGAGCTGTTTTTT. This encodes CSVSGHHRDTGELFF.

This clone was seen only once. V gene TRBV19 combines with J gene TRBJ1-1, with 7 nucleotides matching TRBD1. V was clipped by 6 bases and J by 5 bases; unmatched bases: 6. The CDR3 is 13 amino acids. Germline assignment: CDR1 LNHDA and CDR2 SQIVND (reference sequence). The CDR3 nucleotides read TGTGCCAGTAGATCAAGGGGGCTGACTGAAGCTTTCTTT. Its translation is CASRSRGLTEAFF. Using reference TRBV19 and TRBJ1-1 for the parts outside the CDR3, the full variable domain is DGGITQSPKYLFRKEGQNVTLSCEQNLNHDAMYWYRQDPGQGLRLIYYSQIVNDFQKGDIAEGYSVSREKKESFPLTVTSAQKNPTAFYLCASRSRGLTEAFFGQGTRLTVV.

V gene TRBV4-2 combines with J gene TRBJ2-1; D gene unclear. CDR3 length: 12 amino acids. Germline V gives CDR1 LGHNA, CDR2 YNFKEQ. V dropped 5 bases and J dropped 8 bases, with 10 bases sitting between them. The CDR3 region has the DNA TGTGCCAGCAGCGAACGCTCGGATGAGCAGTTCTTC. Translating it yields CASSERSDEQFF.

V gene TRBV5-1 combines with J gene TRBJ2-1; 7 nucleotides match TRBD1. The CDR3 is 13 amino acids. CDR1 is SGHRS and CDR2 is YFSETQ in the germline V gene. The trim removed 0 bases at V and 15 bases at J, leaving 9 bases unmatched. CDR3 sequence (DNA): TGCGCCAGCAGCTTGGACAGGGGATTATTGGGGTTCTTC. Translation: CASSLDRGLLGFF.

The J gene is TRBJ1-2, the V gene TRBV6-6; D is ambiguous. The V and J ends lost 0 bases and 6 bases respectively, with 14 bases between them. Germline loops: CDR1 MNHNY, CDR2 SVGAGI (reference sequence). This CDR3 has 15 residues. CDR3 protein: CASSYSGVGWDGYTF. The CDR3 bases are TGTGCCAGCAGTTACTCAGGAGTCGGTTGGGATGGCTACACCTTC.

This clone was seen more than once but under ten times. The rearrangement uses TRBV5-1 and TRBJ1-3; 7 bases agree with TRBD1. The CDR3 is 14 residues long. CDR1 is SGHRS and CDR2 is YFSETQ in the germline V gene. V lost 2 bases and J lost 3; bases outside the gene matches: 2. In DNA form, the CDR3 reads TGCGCCAGCAGCTTAGGACAGGATGGAAACACCATATATTTT. Translation gives CASSLGQDGNTIYF.

The chain couples TRBV18 to TRBJ1-2, with D perhaps matching TRBD1 (6 bases). There are 15 residues in the CDR3. Germline V gives CDR1 KGHSH, CDR2 LQKENI. V was clipped by 3 bases and J by 3 bases, with 14 bases between them. DNA for the CDR3: TGTGCCAGCTCACCCCTGGACAGCCATGACTATGGCTACACCTTC. Translation gives CASSPLDSHDYGYTF.

J is TRBJ2-5 and V is TRBV25-1; the match to TRBD1 covers 9 bases. The better agreement between TRBJ2-7 and the DNA end casts doubt on the J call. CDR1 and CDR2 from the germline V gene are MGHDK and SYGVNS. The CDR3 has 16 residues. CDR3 coding DNA: TGTGCCAGCAGTGAACCCGCGGGACAGGGCCTTGACGAGCAGTACTTC. It yields the protein CASSEPAGQGLDEQYF.

The rearrangement joins TRBV5-1 to TRBJ2-2; 7 bases line up with TRBD2. Germline V gene sequence: CDR1 SGHRS, CDR2 YFSETQ. The CDR3 contains 18 residues. With 2 bases clipped from V and 6 bases from J, the junction kept 16 bases outside the gene matches. CDR3 bases: TGCGCCAGCAGCTTATATTTGGGAGGGCCTTTAAGGGCCGGGGAGCTGTTTTTT. The encoded protein is CASSLYLGGPLRAGELFF.

The J gene is TRBJ2-2, the V gene TRBV27, with D unresolved. The CDR3 is 13 amino acids. The ends were cut back, 6 bases at V and 4 bases at J, with 9 bases in the middle. In germline, CDR1 is MNHEY, CDR2 SMNVEV (reference sequence). For the CDR3, the DNA is TGTGCCAGCAGCCGGCCGGGCACCGGGGAGCTGTTTTTT. Translated, it gives CASSRPGTGELFF.

This chain links TRBV18 with TRBJ2-7; 9 positions match TRBD1. This CDR3 is built from 13 residues. Looked up from germline, CDR1 is KGHSH and CDR2 is LQKENI. Germline trimming cut 4 bases from V and 6 bases from J; bases unmatched to any gene: 4. This CDR3 is CASSLGTGLEQYF. The CDR3 DNA follows: TGTGCCAGCTCACTAGGGACAGGGCTCGAGCAGTACTTC.

The chain combines TRBV5-1 with TRBJ2-7, with D perhaps matching TRBD2 (6 bases). Trimming shortened V by 6 bases and J by 5 bases, and 15 bases separated the two germline ends. CDR3 length equals 13 residues. Germline CDR1 is SGHRS and CDR2 is YFSETQ. The CDR3 loop reads CASTSGSGDEQYF. DNA of the CDR3: TGCGCCAGCACTTCCGGGAGTGGAGACGAGCAGTACTTC.

This chain uses TRBV11-2 with TRBJ2-7, with 7 bases matching TRBD2. The CDR3 sequence is 16 residues long. Looked up from germline, CDR1 is SGHAT and CDR2 is FQNNGV. The ends lost 4 bases at V and 2 bases at J; junction bases unmatched: 11. CDR3 sequence reads: CASSSPGRRDPYEQYF. The CDR3 DNA reads as TGTGCCAGCAGCTCCCCCGGGAGGAGGGACCCCTACGAGCAGTACTTC.

The gene calls are TRBV7-9 and TRBJ2-7, with TRBD2 matching over 11 bases. This CDR3 comprises 14 residues. V was pared by 3 bases and J by 5 bases, with 3 bases of the junction left unmatched. Germline V CDR1 and CDR2: SEHNR, FQNEAQ (reference sequence). The CDR3 reads CASSLLAGGHEQYF. For the CDR3, the DNA is TGTGCCAGCAGCTTGCTAGCGGGAGGACACGAGCAGTACTTC.

This chain connects TRBV2 to TRBJ2-7, with 13 bases lining up with TRBD2. The CDR3 loop spans 20 amino acids. Germline CDR1 reads SNHLY; CDR2 reads FYNNEI. V shed 6 bases, J shed 7 bases, and the junction held 24 bases outside the gene matches. The CDR3 coding sequence is TGTGCCAGCAGCCATCGGGGCCAACTAGCGGGAGGGCCCCTGGGGAGAGAGCAGTACTTC. Protein product: CASSHRGQLAGGPLGREQYF.

CDR3 sequence (DNA): TGTGCCAGCAGTGATCTGGGGACTAGACCAACCGGGGAGCTGTTTTTT. It is translated as CASSDLGTRPTGELFF. The chain links TRBV2 to TRBJ2-2; 8 nucleotides match TRBD2. The CDR3 is 16 residues long. Germline loops: CDR1 SNHLY, CDR2 FYNNEI. The V gene end was trimmed by 3 bases and the J gene end by 5 bases; junction bases not matched to a gene: 8. The variable domain in full, completed from reference TRBV2 and TRBJ2-2, reads EPEVTQTPSHQVTQMGQEVILRCVPISNHLYFYWYRQILGQKVEFLVSFYNNEISEKSEIFDDQFSVERPDGSNFTLKIRSTKLEDSAMYFCASSDLGTRPTGELFFGEGSRLTVL.

This clone was picked up a small number of times. The rearrangement joins TRBV27 to TRBJ2-3; 12 nucleotides agree with TRBD2. V dropped 4 bases and J dropped 4; count of bases not matched to a gene: 9. From germline, CDR1 is MNHEY and CDR2 SMNVEV (reference sequence). The length of the CDR3 is 17 residues. The CDR3 loop is CASSSLSSGRAADTQYF. The CDR3 coding sequence is TGTGCCAGCAGTTCCCTTTCTAGCGGGAGGGCCGCAGATACGCAGTATTTT.

The chain uses TRBV18 and TRBJ1-4; no reliable D call. The V end was cut by 3 bases, the J end by 5 bases, with 13 bases between. This CDR3 comprises 15 residues. Germline values: CDR1 KGHSH, CDR2 LQKENI. The DNA for the CDR3 is TGTGCCAGCTCACCCGGGAGTTTCCGGAATGAAAAACTGTTTTTT. This gives the protein CASSPGSFRNEKLFF.